The sample holds a few counts of the clone carrying this T cell receptor (beta chain). Its matching antigen is unknown. The data derive from a study of shared clonotypes between healthy human individuals. General observations from the study: In general, naive subsets displayed greater estimated richness than memory subsets did. When naive CD4 clonotypes were compared across a few donors, 4% to 5.5% were shared.

Genomic DNA per cell subset filled all wells of several immunoSEQ plates. Here immunoSEQ multiplex PCR was the method, and the copy in TCRdb shows in-frame clones only, minus some. The sample has under 1,100,000 clones, 70% to 80% seen once. The source is a man aged 18 to 30 in good health. Sequenced: memory CD4+ T cells sorted from blood. Sample subset: CD45RA-negative fraction.

This chain's CDR3 is CASSDPINRGENTEAFF. The CDR3, as DNA: TGTGCCAGCAGTGACCCGATTAACAGGGGCGAGAACACTGAAGCTTTCTTT. The chain links TRBV6-4 to TRBJ1-1, with TRBD1 identical over 7 bases. V shed 2 bases and J 1 base; nucleotides not matched to a gene: 10. Germline values: CDR1 MRHNA, CDR2 SNTAGT. CDR3 length: 17 residues.